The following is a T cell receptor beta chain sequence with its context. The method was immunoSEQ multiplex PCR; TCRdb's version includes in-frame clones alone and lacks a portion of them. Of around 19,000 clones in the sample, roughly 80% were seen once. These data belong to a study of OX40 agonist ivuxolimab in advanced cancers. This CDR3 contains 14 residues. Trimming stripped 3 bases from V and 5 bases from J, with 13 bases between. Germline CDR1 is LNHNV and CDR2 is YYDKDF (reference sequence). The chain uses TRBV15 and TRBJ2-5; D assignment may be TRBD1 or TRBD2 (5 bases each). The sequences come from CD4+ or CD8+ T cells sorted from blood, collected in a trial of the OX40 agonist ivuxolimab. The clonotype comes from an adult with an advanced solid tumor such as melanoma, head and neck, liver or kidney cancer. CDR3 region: CATSSDRGVETQYF. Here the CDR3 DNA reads TGTGCCACCAGCAGCGATAGAGGGGTTGAGACCCAGTACTTC.